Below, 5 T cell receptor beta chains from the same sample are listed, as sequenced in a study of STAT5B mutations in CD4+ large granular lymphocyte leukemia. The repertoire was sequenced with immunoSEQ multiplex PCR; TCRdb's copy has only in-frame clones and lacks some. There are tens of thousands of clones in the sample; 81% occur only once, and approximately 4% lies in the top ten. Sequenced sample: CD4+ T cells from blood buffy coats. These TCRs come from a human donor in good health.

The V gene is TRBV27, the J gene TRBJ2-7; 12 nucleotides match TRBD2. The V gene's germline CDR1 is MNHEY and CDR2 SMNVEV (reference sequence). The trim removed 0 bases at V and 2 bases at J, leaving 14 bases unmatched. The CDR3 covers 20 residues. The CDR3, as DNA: TGTGCCAGCAGTTTATCGGGGTCTAGCGGGAGGGCCCCTAGACCCTACGAGCAGTACTTC. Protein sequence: CASSLSGSSGRAPRPYEQYF.

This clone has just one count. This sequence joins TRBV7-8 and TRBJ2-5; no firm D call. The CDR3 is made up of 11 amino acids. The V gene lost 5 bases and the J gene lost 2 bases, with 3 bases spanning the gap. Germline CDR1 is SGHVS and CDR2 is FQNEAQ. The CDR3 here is CASSNQETQYF. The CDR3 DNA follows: TGTGCCAGCAGCAATCAAGAGACCCAGTACTTC.

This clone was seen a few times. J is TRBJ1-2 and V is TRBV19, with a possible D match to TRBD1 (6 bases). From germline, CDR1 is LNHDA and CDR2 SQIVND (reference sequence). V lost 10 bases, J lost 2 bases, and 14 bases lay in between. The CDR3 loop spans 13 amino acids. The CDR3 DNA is TGTGCCACCAAGGGGGTCACCAACTATGGCTACACCTTC. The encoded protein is CATKGVTNYGYTF.

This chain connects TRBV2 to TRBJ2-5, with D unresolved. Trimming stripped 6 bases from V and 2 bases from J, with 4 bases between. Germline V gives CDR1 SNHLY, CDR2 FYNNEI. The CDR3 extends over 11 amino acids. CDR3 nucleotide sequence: TGTGCCAGCAGATATCAAGAGACCCAGTACTTC. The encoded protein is CASRYQETQYF.

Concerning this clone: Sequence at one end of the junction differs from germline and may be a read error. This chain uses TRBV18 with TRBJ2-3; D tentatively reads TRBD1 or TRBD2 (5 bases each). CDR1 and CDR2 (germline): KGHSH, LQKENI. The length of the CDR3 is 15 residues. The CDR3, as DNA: TGTGCCAGCTCACCACCGGTCCTGGGCAGGGACGCCCCCCAATTT. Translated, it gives CASSPPVLGRDAPQF.